Each of the 26 T cell receptor beta chains below was sequenced from the same sample in a study of shared T cell receptors in the human thymus. Data came from immunoSEQ multiplex PCR; TCRdb stores just in-frame clones and leaves some out. The sample holds hundreds of thousands of clones, 80% to 90% seen once. The same data also went into a second study, on human thymus T cells.

The sample comprised thymocytes. The receptor source for this set is a boy in the first two years of life with a congenital heart defect.

The rearrangement links TRBV5-1 to TRBJ2-1, with 9 nucleotides matching TRBD1. The CDR3 has 19 amino acids. The germline V gene encodes CDR1 SGHRS and CDR2 YFSETQ. With 3 bases clipped from V and 1 base from J, the junction kept 14 bases outside the gene matches. The CDR3 sequence is CASSYTGTGRRESYNEQFF. The CDR3, as DNA: TGCGCCAGCAGCTACACCGGGACAGGGAGACGGGAATCCTACAATGAGCAGTTCTTC.

This rearrangement joins TRBV5-4 to TRBJ2-2; tentatively, D is TRBD2 (5 bases). CDR3 length: 11 residues. The V end was cut by 9 bases, the J end by 6 bases, with 9 bases between. Germline loops: CDR1 SGHNT, CDR2 YYREEE (reference sequence). Here the CDR3 reads CATGVAGELFF. The CDR3 bases are TGTGCCACCGGGGTGGCCGGGGAGCTGTTTTTT. The full variable domain, its missing parts supplied by reference TRBV5-4 and TRBJ2-2, is ETGVTQSPTHLIKTRGQQVTLRCSSQSGHNTVSWYQQALGQGPQFIFQYYREEENGRGNFPPRFSGLQFPNYSSELNVNALELDDSALYLCATGVAGELFFGEGSRLTVL.

The chain employs TRBV28 and TRBJ2-3, with D perhaps matching TRBD2 (6 bases). Germline CDR1 and CDR2: MDHEN and SYDVKM. The CDR3 has 16 amino acids. V was pared by 5 bases and J by 4 bases, with 19 bases between. The CDR3 DNA sequence: TGTGCCAGCAGTCCCCCCGGGCGGCGGGGCTCAGATACGCAGTATTTT. It yields the protein CASSPPGRRGSDTQYF.

This chain connects TRBV29-1 to TRBJ2-5; 9 bases match TRBD2. The CDR3 covers 15 residues. After removal of 3 bases from V and 3 bases from J, the junction contained 8 bases not matched to a gene. Germline loops: CDR1 SQVTM, CDR2 ANQGSEA. The chain's CDR3 is CSVDRLAGSKETQYF. CDR3 DNA: TGCAGCGTTGATAGGCTAGCGGGATCGAAAGAGACCCAGTACTTC.

The chain joins TRBV4-3 to TRBJ1-1; tentatively, D is TRBD1 (5 bases). This CDR3 region has 14 residues. Trimming left V 0 bases short and J 4 bases short, with 9 bases between. CDR1 and CDR2 from the germline V gene are LGHNA and YSLEER. The DNA for the CDR3 is TGCGCCAGCAGCCAAGACAGGGAGGCCACTGAAGCTTTCTTT. Translating gives CASSQDREATEAFF.

The chain couples TRBV6-5 to TRBJ2-3, with 8 bases lining up with TRBD2. With V trimmed by 4 bases and J by 4 bases, 10 bases remained unmatched. Looked up from germline, CDR1 is MNHEY and CDR2 is SVGAGI. The CDR3 contains 16 residues. This chain's CDR3 is CASSSFAGGLPDTQYF. CDR3 DNA sequence: TGTGCCAGCAGTTCTTTTGCGGGGGGCCTCCCAGATACGCAGTATTTT.

This clone was counted only a few times. This chain links TRBV9 with TRBJ1-4; 10 nucleotides match TRBD1. CDR1 and CDR2 (germline): SGDLS, YYNGEE. J gave up 8 bases and V 3 bases, and 19 bases lay outside the gene matches. This CDR3 comprises 19 residues. Here the CDR3 reads CASSAPSGTGANGVEKLFF. As DNA, the CDR3 is TGTGCCAGCAGCGCCCCGTCCGGGACAGGGGCGAATGGGGTGGAAAAACTGTTTTTT.

The rearrangement joins TRBV27 to TRBJ2-3; D possibly corresponds to TRBD2 (6 bases). Trimming pared 3 bases from V and 0 bases from J, leaving 22 bases between. The germline gives CDR1 MNHEY, CDR2 SMNVEV (reference sequence). The length of the CDR3 is 19 residues. The CDR3 DNA is TGTGCCAGCAGTTTTTTTGGCGGACCGAGGACTACTAGCACAGATACGCAGTATTTT. Its protein is CASSFFGGPRTTSTDTQYF.

V is TRBV19 and J is TRBJ2-7, with TRBD1 matching over 8 bases. The V and J ends lost 3 bases and 1 base, in that order; junction bases with no gene match: 5. This CDR3 is 15 amino acids long. Looked up from germline, CDR1 is LNHDA and CDR2 is SQIVND (reference sequence). Here the CDR3 reads CASSMNRDRSYEQYF. For the CDR3, the DNA is TGTGCCAGTAGTATGAATCGGGACAGGTCCTACGAGCAGTACTTC.

This clone was detected only a few times. V gene TRBV27 combines with J gene TRBJ1-5; 10 bases line up with TRBD1. The CDR3 loop spans 16 amino acids. V was clipped by 5 bases and J by 0 bases; unmatched bases: 4. CDR1 MNHEY and CDR2 SMNVEV come from the germline V gene (reference sequence). The CDR3 bases are TGTGCCAGCAGTGCGACAGGGGGCTATAGCAATCAGCCCCAGCATTTT. Translation gives CASSATGGYSNQPQHF.

The chain recombines TRBV6-5 with TRBJ1-1; 7 nucleotides match TRBD1. The CDR3 is made up of 15 amino acids. The ends lost 4 bases at V and 1 base at J; junction bases unmatched: 6. Germline lookup yields CDR1 MNHEY and CDR2 SVGAGI. The CDR3 is CASSSRGNPNTEAFF. DNA for the CDR3: TGTGCCAGCAGTTCCAGGGGGAATCCGAACACTGAAGCTTTCTTT.

This clone appeared once. The chain has TRBV4-3 and TRBJ2-7; TRBD2 aligns across 7 bases. The CDR3 loop spans 17 amino acids. The junction had 14 bases not matched to a gene; V was cut back by 0 bases and J by 6 bases. Germline V gives CDR1 LGHNA, CDR2 YSLEER. The DNA for the CDR3 is TGCGCCAGCAGCCAAGATCACTTGGGGGAGGGGTGCTGCGAGCAGTACTTC. Residues: CASSQDHLGEGCCEQYF.

This chain joins TRBV15 and TRBJ2-7, with TRBD2 matching over 8 bases. V lost 6 bases to trimming and J lost 1 base; unmatched junction nucleotides: 2. Per germline, CDR1 LNHNV and CDR2 YYDKDF (reference sequence). This CDR3 has 13 residues. CDR3 loop: CATRASGSYEQYF. The CDR3 DNA sequence: TGTGCCACCAGGGCTAGCGGGTCCTACGAGCAGTACTTC.

CDR3 coding DNA: TGTGCCAGCAGCTATTCTGGCAATCAGCCCCAGCATTTT. Protein product: CASSYSGNQPQHF. The chain has TRBV5-8 and TRBJ1-5, with D hard to call. The CDR3 runs 13 residues. CDR1 is SGHTS, CDR2 YDEGEE, per germline. Between the trimmed V and J ends, which lost 3 bases and 2 bases, there was a span of 6 bases. The variable domain in full, with the rest retrieved from reference TRBV5-8 and TRBJ1-5, is EAGVTQSPTHLIKTRGQQATLRCSPISGHTSVYWYQQALGLGLQFLLWYDEGEERNRGNFPPRFSGRQFPNYSSELNVNALELEDSALYLCASSYSGNQPQHFGDGTRLSIL.

This clone has just one count. The CDR3 loop is CATSRGPSSGGYLESIDAQYF. CDR3 nucleotides: TGTGCCACCAGCAGAGGCCCCTCTAGCGGGGGCTACCTGGAATCCATCGATGCGCAGTATTTT. This chain connects TRBV15 to TRBJ2-3; 10 bases are shared with TRBD2. CDR3 length equals 21 residues. The V segment lost 1 base and the J segment 10 bases; nucleotides outside the gene matches: 26. CDR1 is LNHNV, CDR2 YYDKDF, per germline (reference sequence).

This clone was observed a handful of times. V and J are TRBV27 and TRBJ1-1; D uncertain. V was pared by 3 bases and J by 1 base, with 15 bases between. From germline, CDR1 is MNHEY and CDR2 SMNVEV (reference sequence). The CDR3 is made up of 16 amino acids. The CDR3 sequence: CASSFFGNFTNTEAFF. The CDR3 DNA reads as TGTGCCAGCAGTTTCTTTGGTAACTTCACGAACACTGAAGCTTTCTTT.

The chain joins TRBV28 to TRBJ1-4, with D hard to call. Between the trimmed V and J ends, which lost 3 bases and 0 bases, there was a span of 17 bases. In germline, CDR1 is MDHEN, CDR2 SYDVKM. CDR3 length equals 18 residues. The CDR3 spells CASSLIPTERATNEKLFF. CDR3 in DNA: TGTGCCAGCAGTTTGATACCCACTGAGCGTGCAACTAATGAAAAACTGTTTTTT. Combining the CDR3 with reference TRBV28 and TRBJ1-4 gives the whole variable domain DVKVTQSSRYLVKRTGEKVFLECVQDMDHENMFWYRQDPGLGLRLIYFSYDVKMKEKGDIPEGYSVSREKKERFSLILESASTNQTSMYLCASSLIPTERATNEKLFFGSGTQLSVL.

This clone was seen more than once but under ten times. The chain has TRBV7-8 and TRBJ2-5, with D perhaps matching TRBD1 (6 bases). V was cut by 4 bases and J by 1 base, with 16 bases left in between. The CDR3 extends over 16 amino acids. Per the germline V gene, CDR1 is SGHVS and CDR2 is FQNEAQ. The DNA for the CDR3 is TGTGCCAGCAGCTACAACTCACAGGGTTCCCAAGAGACCCAGTACTTC. Encoded protein: CASSYNSQGSQETQYF.

V gene TRBV28 combines with J gene TRBJ2-5; 9 bases are shared with TRBD2. In germline, CDR1 is MDHEN, CDR2 SYDVKM. V shed 3 bases and J 3 bases; nucleotides not matched to a gene: 14. The CDR3 is 18 amino acids. The CDR3 DNA follows: TGTGCCAGCAGTTTCTATCGGCTAGTAGCGGGGGAAGAAGAGACCCAGTACTTC. Its translation is CASSFYRLVAGEEETQYF.

The rearrangement uses TRBV19 and TRBJ1-5; D is perhaps TRBD1 (5 bases). Germline CDR1 LNHDA, CDR2 SQIVND (reference sequence). The CDR3 consists of 15 residues. V dropped 1 base and J dropped 7 bases, with 14 bases sitting between them. The CDR3 DNA reads as TGTGCCAGTAGTATAGGCGGGACGGTAAGCCAGCCCCAGCATTTT. It codes for CASSIGGTVSQPQHF.

The chain combines TRBV4-3 with TRBJ1-4; D is ambiguous. The CDR3 totals 15 residues. Germline CDR1 is LGHNA and CDR2 is YSLEER. V was clipped by 1 base and J by 8 bases, with 14 bases between them. This CDR3 is CASSQVNRVEEKLFF. The CDR3 bases are TGCGCCAGCAGCCAAGTTAACCGGGTTGAGGAAAAACTGTTTTTT.

This chain links TRBV27 with TRBJ1-5; possible D gene TRBD1, 5 bases. Per the germline V gene, CDR1 is MNHEY and CDR2 is SMNVEV (reference sequence). V lost 5 bases to trimming and J lost 5 bases, with 13 bases between them. CDR3 length: 14 residues. CDR3 residues: CASSPGSADQPQHF. CDR3 DNA sequence: TGTGCCAGCAGTCCAGGGTCGGCGGATCAGCCCCAGCATTTT.

The rearrangement links TRBV12-5 to TRBJ2-3, with 11 bases aligning to TRBD2. There are 20 residues in the CDR3. J was trimmed by 4 bases and V by 0 bases; bases with no gene match: 15. Germline lookup yields CDR1 LGHNT and CDR2 FRNRAP. In nucleotides, the CDR3 is TGTGCTAGTGGTTTGGTAGTGGGTAGCGGGAGGGCCTGGTTCGCAGATACGCAGTATTTT. It translates to CASGLVVGSGRAWFADTQYF.

This sequence joins TRBV27 and TRBJ1-1, with D unclear. Germline V gene lookup returns CDR1 MNHEY and CDR2 SMNVEV (reference sequence). The CDR3 loop spans 13 amino acids. V lost 4 bases and J lost 0, with 6 bases in between. DNA of the CDR3: TGTGCCAGCAGTTATCAGGTGAACACTGAAGCTTTCTTT. This codes for CASSYQVNTEAFF.

V usage is TRBV28 and J usage is TRBJ1-1; 7 bases line up with TRBD1. Per the germline V gene, CDR1 is MDHEN and CDR2 is SYDVKM. The length of the CDR3 is 15 residues. V lost 8 bases to trimming and J lost 6 bases; unmatched junction nucleotides: 15. The CDR3 DNA reads TGTGCCAGCCTCCCTTTCTTTAACAGGGGTTCTGAAGCTTTCTTT. It encodes CASLPFFNRGSEAFF.

The gene calls are TRBV30 and TRBJ2-7; a weak D match, TRBD1 (6 bases). The CDR3 spans 15 residues. Per the germline V gene, CDR1 is GTSNPN and CDR2 is SVGIG (reference sequence). Trimming took 1 base from V and 4 from J, leaving 17 bases between them. DNA of the CDR3: TGTGCCTGGAGTGCCCGACCGGGGCAGGGGTACGAGCAGTACTTC. Translation gives CAWSARPGQGYEQYF.